Listed below are T cell receptor beta chains from one sample, sequenced in a study of shared clonotypes between healthy human individuals. Profiled with immunoSEQ multiplex PCR; TCRdb holds only in-frame clones, not every one. The sample has around 2.5 million clones; more than 85% are singletons. The sequencing input was naive CD4+ T cells from PBMCs. These receptors all stem from a man aged 18 to 35 in good health. Some clones in this sample may be carry-over from other donors' samples. Each CDR3 is given with its conserved first and last residue. Fields, in order: V gene, J gene, D gene, clone size, CDR3 DNA, CDR3 protein. A D gene is named only where the DNA matches it firmly. The size of a clone is reported for some rows only, either as once, few or many, or as a class for expanded clones.

v_call: TRBV28; j_call: TRBJ1-5; d_call: -; clone_size: -; cdr3_nt: TGTGCCAGCAGTTTACCCAGGGGAGGAAATCAGCCCCAGCATTTT; cdr3_aa: CASSLPRGGNQPQHF
v_call: TRBV18; j_call: TRBJ2-3; d_call: TRBD1; clone_size: -; cdr3_nt: TGTGCCAGCTCACCGTACCGGGACAGGGCCGCAGATACGCAGTATTTT; cdr3_aa: CASSPYRDRAADTQYF
v_call: TRBV4-3; j_call: TRBJ2-1; d_call: TRBD1; clone_size: -; cdr3_nt: TGCGCCAGCAGCCAAGCAGCGTGGGACAGGGGCCTTACAAATGAGCAGTTCTTC; cdr3_aa: CASSQAAWDRGLTNEQFF
v_call: TRBV5-6; j_call: TRBJ2-1; d_call: -; clone_size: -; cdr3_nt: TGTGCCAGCAGCCCCTTGGGAAGCGGGCCTTCCTACAATGAGCAGTTCTTC; cdr3_aa: CASSPLGSGPSYNEQFF
v_call: TRBV19; j_call: TRBJ2-7; d_call: -; clone_size: -; cdr3_nt: TGTGCCAGTAGTCTCCCCTTAGAAGCCGAGCAGTACTTC; cdr3_aa: CASSLPLEAEQYF
v_call: TRBV15; j_call: TRBJ2-1; d_call: -; clone_size: -; cdr3_nt: TGTGCCACCAGCAGGGACCTCTCCTCCTACAATGAGCAGTTCTTC; cdr3_aa: CATSRDLSSYNEQFF
v_call: TRBV19; j_call: TRBJ1-1; d_call: -; clone_size: once; cdr3_nt: TGTGCCAGTAGAAACCAGCCGGGATACACTGAAGCTTTCTTT; cdr3_aa: CASRNQPGYTEAFF
v_call: TRBV7-2; j_call: TRBJ1-1; d_call: TRBD1; clone_size: -; cdr3_nt: TGTGCCAGCAGCTCGGACAGGGTCACTGAAGCTTTCTTT; cdr3_aa: CASSSDRVTEAFF
v_call: TRBV28; j_call: TRBJ2-7; d_call: -; clone_size: -; cdr3_nt: TGTGCCAGCAGTTTAATTGGGCACGAGCAGTACTTC; cdr3_aa: CASSLIGHEQYF
v_call: TRBV6-5; j_call: TRBJ2-7; d_call: TRBD2; clone_size: -; cdr3_nt: TGTGCCAGCAGTTACCCGGCTAGCGGAACCTACGAGCAGTACTTC; cdr3_aa: CASSYPASGTYEQYF
v_call: TRBV6-1; j_call: TRBJ1-2; d_call: TRBD1; clone_size: -; cdr3_nt: TGTGCCAGCAGTGCGCGCATTACAGGGGAGGTCTATGGCTACACCTTC; cdr3_aa: CASSARITGEVYGYTF
v_call: TRBV29-1; j_call: TRBJ2-2; d_call: -; clone_size: -; cdr3_nt: TGCAGCGTTGTCGGAGTTCCGAACACCGGGGAGCTGTTTTTT; cdr3_aa: CSVVGVPNTGELFF
v_call: TRBV29-1; j_call: TRBJ1-4; d_call: -; clone_size: -; cdr3_nt: TGCAGCGTTGAAGATCAAGGGAGGGGACTGTTTTTT; cdr3_aa: CSVEDQGRGLFF
v_call: TRBV25-1; j_call: TRBJ2-1; d_call: TRBD1; clone_size: -; cdr3_nt: TGTGCCAGCAGTGTACAGGGGTGGCCCCGGGGCAATGAGCAGTTCTTC; cdr3_aa: CASSVQGWPRGNEQFF
v_call: TRBV2; j_call: TRBJ2-1; d_call: -; clone_size: -; cdr3_nt: TGTGCCTCCCAAGGGGGTAGCGGAACTTACAATGAGCAGTTCTTC; cdr3_aa: CASQGGSGTYNEQFF
v_call: TRBV2; j_call: TRBJ2-5; d_call: -; clone_size: -; cdr3_nt: TGTGCCAGCAGTGAGGTGCCAGGGCAAGAGACCCAGTACTTC; cdr3_aa: CASSEVPGQETQYF
v_call: TRBV5-8; j_call: TRBJ2-1; d_call: -; clone_size: once; cdr3_nt: TGTGCCAGCAGCTTGACGGGTGCGGTGCCCGGGAAGTTCATTCGGAATGAGCAGTTCTTC; cdr3_aa: CASSLTGAVPGKFIRNEQFF
v_call: TRBV11-1; j_call: TRBJ1-2; d_call: -; clone_size: -; cdr3_nt: TGTGCCAGCAGTCATGACCCGACAGCTTATGGCTACACCTTC; cdr3_aa: CASSHDPTAYGYTF
v_call: TRBV7-8; j_call: TRBJ1-1; d_call: -; clone_size: -; cdr3_nt: TGTGCCAGCAGCTTTTCCGGAGGGTACACTGAAGCTTTCTTT; cdr3_aa: CASSFSGGYTEAFF
v_call: TRBV19; j_call: TRBJ1-2; d_call: -; clone_size: -; cdr3_nt: TGTGCCAGTAGTCCGACGTCTAACTATGGCTACACCTTC; cdr3_aa: CASSPTSNYGYTF
v_call: TRBV5-1; j_call: TRBJ2-7; d_call: -; clone_size: -; cdr3_nt: TGCGCCAGCAGCCTCATCGCATCCTACGAGCAGTACTTC; cdr3_aa: CASSLIASYEQYF
v_call: TRBV7-8; j_call: TRBJ2-7; d_call: TRBD2; clone_size: -; cdr3_nt: TGTGCCAGCAGACCTCCGGCGGGAGTTGGTGAGCAGTACTTC; cdr3_aa: CASRPPAGVGEQYF
v_call: TRBV28; j_call: TRBJ2-7; d_call: -; clone_size: -; cdr3_nt: TGTGCCAGCAGTGTCAAGGGGATAATCGGATACGAGCAGTACTTC; cdr3_aa: CASSVKGIIGYEQYF
v_call: TRBV28; j_call: TRBJ2-1; d_call: -; clone_size: -; cdr3_nt: TGTGCCAGCAGTTTAGCGGGTCCTTACAATGAGCAGCTCTTC; cdr3_aa: CASSLAGPYNEQLF
v_call: TRBV5-1; j_call: TRBJ2-3; d_call: TRBD1; clone_size: once; cdr3_nt: TGCGCCAGCAGCTCGGACAGGGGGAGGGATAAGTATTTT; cdr3_aa: CASSSDRGRDKYF
v_call: TRBV28; j_call: TRBJ2-7; d_call: -; clone_size: -; cdr3_nt: TGTGCCAGCAGTTTATGGGGGGAGCAGTACTTC; cdr3_aa: CASSLWGEQYF
v_call: TRBV6-1; j_call: TRBJ1-5; d_call: -; clone_size: -; cdr3_nt: TGTGCCAGCAGTGAAGTGGGGGGTCTGGATCAGCCCCAGCATTTT; cdr3_aa: CASSEVGGLDQPQHF
v_call: TRBV18; j_call: TRBJ1-3; d_call: TRBD1; clone_size: -; cdr3_nt: TGTGCCAGCTCACCGACGGGACAGTCCTCTGGAAACACCATATATTTT; cdr3_aa: CASSPTGQSSGNTIYF
v_call: TRBV6-1; j_call: TRBJ1-5; d_call: -; clone_size: few; cdr3_nt: TGTGCCAGCAGCGGGGCGGTGAATCAGCCCCAGCATTTT; cdr3_aa: CASSGAVNQPQHF
v_call: TRBV7-3; j_call: TRBJ2-6; d_call: -; clone_size: -; cdr3_nt: TGTGCCAGCAGTTCCCCGGGTGGGGCCAACGTCCTGACTTTC; cdr3_aa: CASSSPGGANVLTF
v_call: TRBV6-1; j_call: TRBJ2-7; d_call: TRBD2; clone_size: -; cdr3_nt: TGTGCCAGCAGAGAGCTAGCGGACTACTACGAGCAGTACTTC; cdr3_aa: CASRELADYYEQYF
v_call: TRBV25-1; j_call: TRBJ1-2; d_call: TRBD1; clone_size: -; cdr3_nt: TGTGCCAGCAGTGACCCGTACAGGGGTGGCTACACCTTC; cdr3_aa: CASSDPYRGGYTF
v_call: TRBV6-6; j_call: TRBJ1-2; d_call: TRBD1; clone_size: -; cdr3_nt: TGTGCCAGCAGTCCCGGGACAGAATCTGGCTACACCTTC; cdr3_aa: CASSPGTESGYTF
v_call: TRBV29-1; j_call: TRBJ2-1; d_call: -; clone_size: -; cdr3_nt: TGCAGCGTTGAGGAGACAGGCGTCTACAATGAGCAGTTCTTC; cdr3_aa: CSVEETGVYNEQFF
v_call: TRBV7-9; j_call: TRBJ2-7; d_call: -; clone_size: -; cdr3_nt: TGTGCCAGCGGTCGGGGGAGACTAAATTACGAGCAGTACTTC; cdr3_aa: CASGRGRLNYEQYF
v_call: TRBV29-1; j_call: TRBJ1-2; d_call: -; clone_size: -; cdr3_nt: TGCAGCGTTGAAAGAAGTAGGTATGGCTACACCTTC; cdr3_aa: CSVERSRYGYTF
v_call: TRBV9; j_call: TRBJ1-1; d_call: -; clone_size: -; cdr3_nt: TGTGCCAGCAGCGTAGGGGGCACTGAAGCTTTCTTT; cdr3_aa: CASSVGGTEAFF
v_call: TRBV6-5; j_call: TRBJ1-1; d_call: -; clone_size: -; cdr3_nt: TGTGCCAGCAGTTCCCCGGGTCTGAACACTGAAGCTTTCTTT; cdr3_aa: CASSSPGLNTEAFF
v_call: TRBV5-1; j_call: TRBJ2-7; d_call: -; clone_size: -; cdr3_nt: TGCGCCAGCAGCTTGGGACTTAGGCAGTACTTC; cdr3_aa: CASSLGLRQYF
v_call: TRBV28; j_call: TRBJ1-2; d_call: TRBD1; clone_size: -; cdr3_nt: TGTGCCAGCCTCACATACCCAGGGGGTAACTATGGCTACACCTTC; cdr3_aa: CASLTYPGGNYGYTF
v_call: TRBV19; j_call: TRBJ2-2; d_call: TRBD2; clone_size: -; cdr3_nt: TGTGCCAGTACCCCACCAGCGGGAATCTTGGACGGGGAGCTGTTTTTT; cdr3_aa: CASTPPAGILDGELFF
v_call: TRBV13; j_call: TRBJ2-1; d_call: -; clone_size: -; cdr3_nt: TGTGCCAGCAGCTTAAACAGGGTGGGTGAGCAGTTCTTC; cdr3_aa: CASSLNRVGEQFF
v_call: TRBV5-1; j_call: TRBJ1-1; d_call: -; clone_size: -; cdr3_nt: TGCGCCAGCAGCTTGGCGGCCTCAGCTGAAGCTTTCTTT; cdr3_aa: CASSLAASAEAFF
v_call: TRBV28; j_call: TRBJ2-7; d_call: TRBD1; clone_size: -; cdr3_nt: TGTGCCAGCAGGCGGGACAGGGGGCTTATCACCTACGAGCAGTACTTC; cdr3_aa: CASRRDRGLITYEQYF
v_call: TRBV10-3; j_call: TRBJ1-5; d_call: TRBD1; clone_size: -; cdr3_nt: TGTGCCATCAGTGAGGACAGGGCAAGTCAGCCCCAGCATTTT; cdr3_aa: CAISEDRASQPQHF
v_call: TRBV30; j_call: TRBJ1-5; d_call: TRBD1; clone_size: few; cdr3_nt: TGTGCCTGGGGACAGGGTGGACGTCAGCCCCAGCATTTT; cdr3_aa: CAWGQGGRQPQHF
v_call: TRBV5-1; j_call: TRBJ2-1; d_call: TRBD2; clone_size: -; cdr3_nt: TGCGCCAGCTGGGGTGCGGGAGTAGACCCCAATGAGCAGTTCTTC; cdr3_aa: CASWGAGVDPNEQFF
v_call: TRBV9; j_call: TRBJ2-1; d_call: TRBD2; clone_size: -; cdr3_nt: TGTGCCAGCAGCGCGACTAGCGGGAGTTGGTCAGAGCAGTTCTTC; cdr3_aa: CASSATSGSWSEQFF
v_call: TRBV7-3; j_call: TRBJ2-6; d_call: -; clone_size: -; cdr3_nt: TGTGCCAGCAGCCCCGGATGGTCTGGGGCCAACGTCCTGACTTTC; cdr3_aa: CASSPGWSGANVLTF
v_call: TRBV28; j_call: TRBJ2-7; d_call: -; clone_size: once; cdr3_nt: TGTGCCAGCAGTTCCCTAGCCGGGGGCTCCTACGAGCAGTACTTC; cdr3_aa: CASSSLAGGSYEQYF
v_call: TRBV6-4; j_call: TRBJ2-1; d_call: TRBD2; clone_size: -; cdr3_nt: TGTGCCAGCAGTGTAGCGGGAGGGCCCTATGAGCAGTTCTTC; cdr3_aa: CASSVAGGPYEQFF
v_call: TRBV7-6; j_call: TRBJ2-4; d_call: TRBD2; clone_size: -; cdr3_nt: TGTGCCAGCATCACCCCCGGCAGCGGGAGGTGCAAAAACATTCAGTACTTC; cdr3_aa: CASITPGSGRCKNIQYF
v_call: TRBV7-3; j_call: TRBJ2-1; d_call: -; clone_size: -; cdr3_nt: TGTGCCAGCAGCTTAGCCCTAGAAAATTACAATGAGCAGTTCTTC; cdr3_aa: CASSLALENYNEQFF
v_call: TRBV6-1; j_call: TRBJ2-3; d_call: -; clone_size: -; cdr3_nt: TGTGCCAGCAGCCGGGACAAAGTCACAGATACGCAGTATTTT; cdr3_aa: CASSRDKVTDTQYF